This T cell receptor beta chain was captured by sequencing in a study of blood T cells in healthy people across ages. Primed by a sample-barcoded 5' primer and a J-beta primer mix, a second PCR proceeded for about 6 to 12 cycles. TCRdb reprocessed the 5' RACE reads via MiXCR and lists one record per CDR3 protein. The repertoire holds under 1,100,000 distinct CDR3 sequences, with roughly 24% as singletons. The CDR3 totals 13 residues. The V gene lost 1 base and the J gene lost 4 bases, with 5 bases spanning the gap. Germline CDR1 is LNHNV and CDR2 is YYDKDF (reference sequence). The same data also contributed to another study, on T cells of mothers and their children. As reported in that work: It was related mother-child pairs that showed slightly higher overlap than unrelated pairs, without reaching significance.

The sequence was collected from a girl aged 2 to 9 in good health. The V gene is TRBV15, the J gene TRBJ1-5, with D uncertain. Sequencing input: blood. The CDR3, as DNA: TGTGCCACCAGCAGAGTATTAAATCAGCCCCAGCATTTT. This encodes CATSRVLNQPQHF.